What follows are 18 T cell receptor beta chains derived from one specimen sequenced in a study of tumor-infiltrating lymphocytes in localized non-small cell lung cancer. The method was immunoSEQ multiplex PCR; TCRdb's version includes in-frame clones alone and lacks a portion of them. The sample contains 8,500 to 13,000 clones, about 60% of which appear only once. The source material was lung tumor tissue. These receptor sequences come from a human donor with non-small cell lung cancer.

The chain links TRBV5-6 to TRBJ1-5; D is unresolved. V was trimmed by 2 bases and J by 0 bases, leaving 6 bases between them. This CDR3 is 14 amino acids long. CDR1 is SGHDT, CDR2 YYEEEE, per germline. The CDR3 DNA is TGTGCCAGCAGCTTAGGTTATAGCAATCAGCCCCAGCATTTT. This codes for CASSLGYSNQPQHF.

The V gene is TRBV6-1, the J gene TRBJ1-3, with D unresolved. Trimming pared 6 bases from V and 4 bases from J, leaving 16 bases between. Germline CDR1 MNHNS, CDR2 SASEGT. CDR3 size: 15 residues. The CDR3 sequence: CASSRTGLVGNTIYF. The DNA for the CDR3 is TGTGCCAGCAGCCGAACCGGGTTGGTGGGAAACACCATATATTTT.

This clone was found a few times. The chain employs TRBV30 and TRBJ2-7; the match to TRBD2 covers 7 bases. CDR3 size: 15 residues. Germline V lookup: CDR1 GTSNPN, CDR2 SVGIG (reference sequence). With 3 bases clipped from V and 5 bases from J, the junction kept 13 bases outside the gene matches. The DNA for the CDR3 is TGTGCCTGGAGACCCTACTATGCGGGGGTGGACGAGCAGTACTTC. It specifies CAWRPYYAGVDEQYF.

The table lists this clone with a few counts. The CDR3 sequence: CASSLVRGNEQFF. CDR3 bases: TGTGCCAGCAGCTTAGTTCGTGGGAATGAGCAGTTCTTC. This rearrangement joins TRBV7-8 to TRBJ2-1; D remains ambiguous. This CDR3 has 13 amino acids. Looked up from germline, CDR1 is SGHVS and CDR2 is FQNEAQ. The V and J ends lost 1 base and 7 bases respectively, with 8 bases between them.

This clone showed up just a few times. The chain joins TRBV19 to TRBJ2-5; 7 positions agree with TRBD1. This CDR3 has 14 amino acids. Germline CDR1 is LNHDA and CDR2 is SQIVND (reference sequence). Trimming at V came to 4 bases and at J to 1 base, leaving 3 bases not matched to a gene. The CDR3 DNA reads as TGTGCCAGTAGTAAAGGGGGCCTCCAAGAGACCCAGTACTTC. It encodes CASSKGGLQETQYF.

J is TRBJ1-2 and V is TRBV5-1; D is perhaps TRBD1 (6 bases). The V end lost 10 bases, the J end lost 8 bases, and 9 bases lay between the germline ends. The CDR3 consists of 9 residues. Germline values: CDR1 SGHRS, CDR2 YFSETQ. This CDR3 reads CASRGGYTF. The CDR3 DNA is TGCGCCTCAAGGGGGGGCTACACCTTC.

This chain connects TRBV7-9 to TRBJ1-2; TRBD1 matches at 7 bases. The CDR3 extends over 18 amino acids. Germline lookup yields CDR1 SEHNR and CDR2 FQNEAQ (reference sequence). With 5 bases clipped from V and 4 bases from J, the junction kept 19 bases outside the gene matches. The CDR3 spells CASSGGLDRVTEGYGYTF. DNA of the CDR3: TGTGCCAGCAGCGGCGGTCTAGACAGGGTGACCGAGGGCTATGGCTACACCTTC.

The chain recombines TRBV18 with TRBJ1-5, with 8 nucleotides matching TRBD1. J was trimmed by 6 bases and V by 3 bases; bases with no gene match: 7. CDR1 and CDR2 from the germline V gene are KGHSH and LQKENI. This CDR3 is 15 amino acids long. This CDR3 reads CASSPNGGQGQPQHF. CDR3 nucleotides: TGTGCCAGCTCACCTAACGGTGGACAGGGTCAGCCCCAGCATTTT.

The count of this clone is one. The chain is built from TRBV12-5 and TRBJ2-1; maybe TRBD2 (6 bases). This CDR3 is built from 15 residues. V lost 5 bases, J lost 0 bases, and 11 bases lay in between. Germline CDR1 is LGHNT and CDR2 is FRNRAP. CDR3: CASGRGGSSYNEQFF. The CDR3, as DNA: TGTGCTAGTGGTCGTGGGGGGAGCTCCTACAATGAGCAGTTCTTC.

This chain connects TRBV7-9 to TRBJ2-1, with D tentatively TRBD1 (6 bases). CDR3 size: 12 residues. Germline CDR1 is SEHNR and CDR2 is FQNEAQ (reference sequence). V was cut by 5 bases and J by 9 bases, with 11 bases left in between. DNA for the CDR3: TGTGCCAGCAGCCAAGGGGGTGGTGAGCAGTTCTTC. It is translated as CASSQGGGEQFF.

This chain joins TRBV5-4 and TRBJ2-7; 15 bases match TRBD2. The CDR3 contains 14 residues. V shed 4 bases, J shed 11 bases, and the junction held 7 bases outside the gene matches. The germline CDR1 and CDR2 sequences are SGHNT and YYREEE (reference sequence). CDR3 protein: CASSPGTSGRLKYF. CDR3 in DNA: TGTGCCAGCAGCCCTGGGACTAGCGGGAGGTTGAAGTACTTC.

The rearrangement joins TRBV9 to TRBJ2-5, with TRBD2 identical over 8 bases. V lost 4 bases and J lost 4; bases outside the gene matches: 12. Germline CDR1 SGDLS, CDR2 YYNGEE. The CDR3 covers 16 residues. For the CDR3, the DNA is TGTGCCAGCAGCCCCCGAGCGGGGGAAGTAGTAGAGACCCAGTACTTC. Translating gives CASSPRAGEVVETQYF.

This chain uses TRBV29-1 with TRBJ2-7, with 9 bases identical to TRBD2. Losses at the gene ends were 1 base for V and 4 bases for J; bases not matched to a gene: 5. Germline CDR1 SQVTM, CDR2 ANQGSEA. The CDR3 contains 14 residues. CDR3 protein: CSVEGVAGAYEQYF. CDR3 nucleotide sequence: TGCAGCGTTGAAGGGGTAGCGGGAGCGTACGAGCAGTACTTC.

The chain couples TRBV7-4 to TRBJ2-7; D gene uncertain. V was clipped by 2 bases and J by 7 bases, with 9 bases between them. This CDR3 has 12 residues. Germline CDR1 SGHVT, CDR2 SQSDAQ. The CDR3: CASSLSRVEQYF. The CDR3 nucleotides are TGTGCCAGCAGCTTAAGTAGGGTTGAGCAGTACTTC. Full variable domain (remainder filled in from reference TRBV7-4 and TRBJ2-7): GAGVSQSPRYKVAKRGRDVALRCDSISGHVTLYWYRQTLGQGSEVLTYSQSDAQRDKSGRPSGRFSAERPERSVSTLKIQRTEQGDSAVYLCASSLSRVEQYFGPGTRLTVT.

The CDR3 DNA sequence: TGCGCCAGCAGCCCTAAAAACAATGAGCAGTTCTTC. Protein product: CASSPKNNEQFF. The rearrangement links TRBV5-1 to TRBJ2-1; no firm D call. Germline CDR1 SGHRS, CDR2 YFSETQ. The CDR3 loop spans 12 amino acids. The V and J ends lost 4 bases and 5 bases respectively, with 7 bases between them.

This clone is a singleton in its sample. The J gene is TRBJ2-7, the V gene TRBV27, with 9 bases that match TRBD1. Trimming at V came to 7 bases and at J to 5 bases, leaving 12 bases not matched to a gene. This CDR3 has 15 amino acids. Germline CDR1 and CDR2: MNHEY and SMNVEV (reference sequence). CDR3 coding DNA: TGTGCCAGCACTCCTCAGGGACAGGGATTTGACGAGCAGTACTTC. It yields the protein CASTPQGQGFDEQYF.

The gene calls are TRBV5-4 and TRBJ2-5, with 9 bases lining up with TRBD1. This CDR3 has 14 amino acids. Germline CDR1 is SGHNT and CDR2 is YYREEE (reference sequence). Trimming at V came to 4 bases and at J to 5 bases, leaving 6 bases not matched to a gene. CDR3 sequence reads: CASSLGQGRETQYF. DNA for the CDR3: TGTGCCAGCAGCCTTGGACAGGGGAGGGAGACCCAGTACTTC.

This chain joins TRBV10-2 and TRBJ2-7; TRBD2 agrees at 12 bases. Germline CDR1 is WSHSY and CDR2 is SAAADI. V was pared by 6 bases and J by 2 bases, with 5 bases of the junction left unmatched. The CDR3 has 15 amino acids. For the CDR3, the DNA is TGCGCCAGCAGAGAAGGACTAGCGGGGACCTACGAGCAGTACTTC. It specifies CASREGLAGTYEQYF.